A selection of T cell receptor beta chains follows, all from one sample in a study of CD8 T cells in Susac syndrome. TCRdb redid the calling of the immunoSEQ multiplex PCR reads with MiXCR, one entry per CDR3 protein. The data contain about 83,000 distinct CDR3 sequences, roughly 96% of them singletons. Sequenced sample: CD8+ T cells from PBMCs. Receptors were obtained from a human donor with Susac syndrome. Each CDR3 is given with its conserved first and last residue. A D gene is named only where the DNA matches it firmly. Clone size appears in some rows only: once, few, many, or a class for an expanded clone.

d_call j_call v_call clone_size cdr3_aa cdr3_nt
NA TRBJ2-2 TRBV5-1 once CASSGRRDTGELFF TGCGCCAGCAGCGGCCGGCGGGACACCGGGGAGCTGTTTTTT
NA TRBJ2-7 TRBV4-2 NA CASSQDPIASYEQYF TGTGCCAGCAGCCAAGATCCAATTGCCTCCTACGAGCAGTACTTC
NA TRBJ1-1 TRBV15 NA CATSRDGADLLSEF TGTGCCACCAGCAGAGATGGGGCAGATCTCCTTTCGGAGTTT
NA TRBJ2-1 TRBV3-1 NA CASSQVSASSYNEQFF TGTGCCAGCAGCCAAGTTAGCGCGAGCTCCTACAATGAGCAGTTCTTC
NA TRBJ1-1 TRBV5-1 NA CASSLGSGATEAFF TGCGCCAGCAGCTTAGGGAGTGGCGCCACTGAAGCTTTCTTT
NA TRBJ2-7 TRBV18 NA CASSYEAGEQYF TGTGCCAGCTCTTACGAGGCGGGCGAGCAGTACTTC
NA TRBJ2-5 TRBV15 once CATSPAEFYQETQYF TGTGCCACCAGCCCAGCAGAGTTCTACCAAGAGACCCAGTACTTC
NA TRBJ1-6 TRBV4-3 NA CASSQAEGNSPLHF TGCGCCAGCAGCCAAGCGGAGGGAAATTCACCCCTCCACTTT
NA TRBJ2-3 TRBV29-1 NA CSVEGLASRDTQYF TGCAGCGTTGAAGGGCTAGCGAGCCGGGATACGCAGTATTTT
NA TRBJ2-7 TRBV12-3/TRBV12-4 NA CASSVLGFYEQYF TGTGCCAGCAGTGTTCTCGGTTTCTACGAGCAGTACTTC
NA TRBJ2-7 TRBV20-1 NA CSAEGAPYEQYF TGCAGTGCTGAGGGCGCCCCCTACGAGCAGTACTTC
NA TRBJ1-3 TRBV7-9 NA CASRDGNTIYF TGTGCCAGCAGGGATGGAAACACCATATATTTT
TRBD1 TRBJ2-7 TRBV28 NA CASNPTGEAEQYF TGTGCCAGCAACCCGACAGGGGAGGCCGAGCAGTACTTC
NA TRBJ2-1 TRBV19 few CASSLGGGEQFF TGTGCCAGTTCGCTAGGAGGCGGTGAGCAGTTCTTC
NA TRBJ1-1 TRBV5-4 NA CASSLSENTEAFF TGTGCCAGCAGCTTGTCGGAGAACACTGAAGCTTTCTTT
TRBD1 TRBJ2-5 TRBV7-9 NA CASSPRDRADETQYF TGTGCCAGCAGCCCAAGGGACAGGGCCGACGAGACCCAGTACTTC
NA TRBJ1-1 TRBV3-1 once CASSENWRADMLNTEAFF TGTGCCAGCAGCGAGAATTGGAGGGCGGATATGCTGAACACTGAAGCTTTCTTT
TRBD2 TRBJ2-5 TRBV27 once CASSLTAGIKETQYF TGTGCCAGCAGTCTCACAGCGGGAATCAAAGAGACCCAGTACTTC
TRBD2 TRBJ2-3 TRBV20-1 NA CSARTAGGSDTQYF TGCAGTGCTAGGACCGCGGGGGGGTCAGATACGCAGTATTTT
TRBD2 TRBJ2-7 TRBV30 NA CAWTPLAGGYEQYF TGTGCCTGGACCCCACTAGCGGGAGGTTACGAGCAGTACTTC
NA TRBJ1-3 TRBV29-1 NA CSAGRLGSGNTIYF TGCAGCGCTGGAAGACTGGGGTCTGGAAACACCATATATTTT